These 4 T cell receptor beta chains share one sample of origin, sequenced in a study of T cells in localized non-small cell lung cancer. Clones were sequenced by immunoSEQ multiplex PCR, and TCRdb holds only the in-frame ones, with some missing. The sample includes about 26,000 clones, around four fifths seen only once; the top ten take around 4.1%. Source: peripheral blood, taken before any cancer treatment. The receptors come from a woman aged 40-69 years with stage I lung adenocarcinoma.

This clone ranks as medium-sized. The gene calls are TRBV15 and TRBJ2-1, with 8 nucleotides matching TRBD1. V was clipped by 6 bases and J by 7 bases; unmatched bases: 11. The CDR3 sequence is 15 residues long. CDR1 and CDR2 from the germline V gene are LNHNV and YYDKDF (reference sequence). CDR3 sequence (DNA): TGTGCCACCAGTTCCCCCGGGACAGGAGAGAATGAGCAGTTCTTC. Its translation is CATSSPGTGENEQFF.

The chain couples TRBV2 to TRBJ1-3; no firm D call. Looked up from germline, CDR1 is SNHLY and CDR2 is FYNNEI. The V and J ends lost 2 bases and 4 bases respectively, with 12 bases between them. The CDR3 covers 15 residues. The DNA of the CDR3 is TGTGCCAGCAGTGAATCTGGGAGCCCGGGAAACACCATATATTTT. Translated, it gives CASSESGSPGNTIYF.

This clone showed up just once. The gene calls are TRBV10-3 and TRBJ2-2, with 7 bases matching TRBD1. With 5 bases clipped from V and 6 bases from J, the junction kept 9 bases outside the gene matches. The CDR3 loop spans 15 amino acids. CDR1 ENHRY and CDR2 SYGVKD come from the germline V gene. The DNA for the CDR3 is TGTGCCATCAGTCTCCGGGACAGTATGCCCGGGGAGCTGTTTTTT. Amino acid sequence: CAISLRDSMPGELFF.

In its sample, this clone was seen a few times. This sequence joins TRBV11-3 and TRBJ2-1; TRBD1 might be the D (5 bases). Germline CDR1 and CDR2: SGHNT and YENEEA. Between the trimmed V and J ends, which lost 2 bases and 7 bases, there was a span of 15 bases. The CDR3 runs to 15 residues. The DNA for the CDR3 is TGTGCCAGCAGCTTATGGGCTTCAAGGGGAAATGAGCAGTTCTTC. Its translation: CASSLWASRGNEQFF.